Detailed here is one T cell receptor (beta chain). The record originates from a study of blood T cell repertoires in COVID-19. In the study overall: Both acute and convalescent COVID-19 samples were obtained from the United States, Italy and Spain. In each case, the material was cDNA or gDNA derived from T cells, B-cell-depleted T cells, or PBMCs.

As handled by the study authors: The assay estimated nucleated cells by amplifying reference gene primers. Profiled with immunoSEQ multiplex PCR; TCRdb holds only in-frame clones, not every one. That table gives V, J and clone size, and the DNA gave D and trimming. The sample has approximately 250,000 clones; over 75% are singletons. What was sequenced was peripheral blood. The receptor was isolated from a human donor in a cohort sampled during active COVID-19.

The CDR3 protein is CATSDPKREYYNEQFF. The CDR3 DNA is TGTGCCACCAGTGACCCCAAGCGGGAGTACTACAATGAGCAGTTCTTC. The rearrangement uses TRBV24-1 and TRBJ2-1; 8 bases match TRBD2. Germline V gene lookup returns CDR1 KGHDR and CDR2 SFDVKD. Germline trimming cut 4 bases from V and 3 bases from J; bases unmatched to any gene: 7. The CDR3 contains 16 residues.